This TCR beta chain is from a study of identical twins. The study, taken as a whole, reports: Fewer insertions characterized abundant cord blood beta clonotypes, whereas memory repertoires showed none.

Of note for this clonotype: Its specificity is not known.

MiXCR, applied by TCRdb to the 5' RACE reads, yields one record per CDR3 protein. The sample carries 300,000 to 400,000 distinct CDR3 sequences, approximately 8.7% recorded once. This CDR3 comprises 12 residues. Germline CDR1 is DFQATT and CDR2 is SNEGSKA (reference sequence). Trimming removed 3 bases from V and 7 bases from J, with 10 bases in between. Sequencing was performed on naive T cells sorted from blood. The receptor was isolated from a woman between 50 and 59 years old in good health. V is TRBV20-1 and J is TRBJ2-4; D uncertain. As DNA, the CDR3 is TGCAGTGCTAGTGGCCAGTGGAACATTCAGTACTTC. This sequence encodes CSASGQWNIQYF.